A selection of T cell receptor beta chains follows, all from one sample in a study of T-cell reconstitution after alpha-beta-depleted transplantation in children. TCRdb used MiXCR to reprocess the PCR reads, holding one entry per CDR3 protein. The table has around 680,000 distinct CDR3 sequences, approximately 17% seen once. The source was PBMCs from the stem cell graft donor, collected from the stem cell graft. The receptors were sampled from a human donor who donated a stem cell graft to a child with acute myeloid leukemia. Both conserved end residues are part of each CDR3. D genes are given only for firm matches. Rows may omit the clone size; those that give it use once, few, many or a size class.

size | J | V | D | CDR3 | DNA
many | TRBJ1-5 | TRBV7-9 | NA | CASSLVGGTNQPQHF | TGTGCCAGCAGCCTGGTAGGGGGGACCAATCAGCCCCAGCATTTT
few | TRBJ1-1 | TRBV12-3/TRBV12-4 | NA | CASSPRGGRMPEAFF | TGTGCCAGCAGCCCCCGGGGGGGCAGGATGCCTGAAGCTTTCTTT
many | TRBJ2-4 | TRBV20-1 | NA | CSASPIEGLGNIQYF | TGCAGTGCTAGCCCAATCGAGGGGCTGGGAAACATTCAGTACTTC
few | TRBJ2-1 | TRBV5-1 | TRBD2 | CASSPGTSGGGEQFF | TGCGCCAGCAGCCCCGGGACTAGCGGGGGAGGTGAGCAGTTCTTC
NA | TRBJ2-5 | TRBV5-1 | TRBD2 | CASRGGTTEETQYF | TGCGCCAGCCGAGGAGGGACTACGGAAGAGACCCAGTACTTC
many | TRBJ2-3 | TRBV20-1 | NA | CSAEAPGRMDTQYF | TGCAGTGCTGAAGCCCCAGGGAGGATGGATACGCAGTATTTT
many | TRBJ2-3 | TRBV20-1 | NA | CSARGGLDKVQYF | TGCAGTGCTAGAGGGGGGCTCGACAAGGTGCAGTATTTT
many | TRBJ1-1 | TRBV29-1 | NA | CSVAPGHRREAFF | TGCAGCGTTGCCCCGGGACACCGACGTGAAGCTTTCTTT
many | TRBJ1-4 | TRBV20-1 | NA | CSATTDRRGEKLFF | TGCAGTGCTACGACCGATCGACGGGGTGAAAAACTGTTTTTT
NA | TRBJ1-5 | TRBV12-3/TRBV12-4 | TRBD1 | CASSFQDRGYQPQHF | TGTGCCAGCAGTTTCCAGGACAGGGGATATCAGCCCCAGCATTTT